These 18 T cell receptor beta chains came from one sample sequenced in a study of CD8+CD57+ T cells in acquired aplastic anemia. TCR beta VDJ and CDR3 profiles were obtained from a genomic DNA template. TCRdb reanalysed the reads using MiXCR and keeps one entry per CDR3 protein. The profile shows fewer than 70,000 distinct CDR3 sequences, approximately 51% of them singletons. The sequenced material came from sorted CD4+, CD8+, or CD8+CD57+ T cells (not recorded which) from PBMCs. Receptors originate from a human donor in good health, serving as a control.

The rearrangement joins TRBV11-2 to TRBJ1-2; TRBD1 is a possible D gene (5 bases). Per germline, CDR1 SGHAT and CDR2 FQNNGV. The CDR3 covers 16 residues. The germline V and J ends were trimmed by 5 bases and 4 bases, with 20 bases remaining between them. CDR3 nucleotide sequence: TGTGCCAGCAGCGCCACCGGGACGGGGTTTGGCTATGGCTACACCTTC. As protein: CASSATGTGFGYGYTF. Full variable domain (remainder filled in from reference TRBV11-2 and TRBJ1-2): EAGVAQSPRYKIIEKRQSVAFWCNPISGHATLYWYQQILGQGPKLLIQFQNNGVVDDSQLPKDRFSAERLKGVDSTLKIQPAKLEDSAVYLCASSATGTGFGYGYTFGSGTRLTVV.

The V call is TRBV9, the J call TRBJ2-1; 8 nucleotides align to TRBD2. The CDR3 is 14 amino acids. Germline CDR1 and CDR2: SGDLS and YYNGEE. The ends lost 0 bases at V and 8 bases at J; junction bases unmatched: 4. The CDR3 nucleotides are TGTGCCAGCAGCGTAGGACTAGCGCTGGATGAGCAGTTCTTC. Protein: CASSVGLALDEQFF.

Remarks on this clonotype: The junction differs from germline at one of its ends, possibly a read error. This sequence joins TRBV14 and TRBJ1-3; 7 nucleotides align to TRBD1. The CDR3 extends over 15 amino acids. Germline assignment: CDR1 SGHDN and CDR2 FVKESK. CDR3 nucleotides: TGTGCCAGCGGGAAAACCGGGACAGCAGGAAACACCATATACTTT. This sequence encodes CASGKTGTAGNTIYF.

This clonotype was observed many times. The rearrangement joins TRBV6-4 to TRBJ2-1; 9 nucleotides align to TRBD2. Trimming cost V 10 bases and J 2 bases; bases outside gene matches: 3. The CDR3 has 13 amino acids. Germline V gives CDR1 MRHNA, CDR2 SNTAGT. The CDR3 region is CATASGAYNEQFF. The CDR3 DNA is TGTGCCACAGCTAGCGGGGCCTACAATGAGCAGTTCTTC.

CDR3 DNA: TGTGCCATCAGGGGAACCTACGAGCAGTACTTC. It is translated as CAIRGTYEQYF. The V call is TRBV10-3, the J call TRBJ2-7; no firm D call. Trimming removed 6 bases from V and 2 bases from J, with 5 bases in between. Per germline, CDR1 ENHRY and CDR2 SYGVKD. The CDR3 sequence is 11 residues long.

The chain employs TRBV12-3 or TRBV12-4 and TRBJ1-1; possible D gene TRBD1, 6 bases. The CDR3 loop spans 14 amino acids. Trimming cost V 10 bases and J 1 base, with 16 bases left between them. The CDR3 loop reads CAIGKAGQNTEAFF. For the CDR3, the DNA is TGTGCCATCGGGAAAGCGGGACAGAACACTGAAGCTTTCTTT.

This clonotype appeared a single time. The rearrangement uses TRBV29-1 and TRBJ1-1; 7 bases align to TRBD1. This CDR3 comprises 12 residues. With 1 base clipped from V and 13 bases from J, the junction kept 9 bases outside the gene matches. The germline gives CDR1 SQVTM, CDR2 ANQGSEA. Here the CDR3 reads CSVEGETGADFF. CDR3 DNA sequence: TGCAGCGTTGAAGGGGAAACAGGGGCGGATTTCTTT.

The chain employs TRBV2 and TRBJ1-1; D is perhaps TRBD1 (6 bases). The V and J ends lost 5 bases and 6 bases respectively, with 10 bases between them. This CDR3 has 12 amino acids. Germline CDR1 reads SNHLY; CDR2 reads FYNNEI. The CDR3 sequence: CASSLGQSEAFF. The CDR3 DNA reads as TGTGCCAGCAGTCTTGGACAGTCTGAAGCTTTCTTT.

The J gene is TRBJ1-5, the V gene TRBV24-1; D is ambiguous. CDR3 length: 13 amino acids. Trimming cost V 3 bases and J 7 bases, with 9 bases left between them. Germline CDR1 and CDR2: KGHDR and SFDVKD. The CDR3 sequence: CATSDPFRQPQHF. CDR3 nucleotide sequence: TGTGCCACCAGTGATCCTTTCAGACAGCCCCAGCATTTT.

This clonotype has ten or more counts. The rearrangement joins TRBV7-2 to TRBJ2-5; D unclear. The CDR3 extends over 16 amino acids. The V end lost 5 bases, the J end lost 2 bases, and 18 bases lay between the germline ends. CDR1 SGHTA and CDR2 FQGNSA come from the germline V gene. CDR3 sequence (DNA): TGTGCCAGCAGCCGATCCCCCCCGGTTCTTCAAGAGACCCAGTACTTC. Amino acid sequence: CASSRSPPVLQETQYF.

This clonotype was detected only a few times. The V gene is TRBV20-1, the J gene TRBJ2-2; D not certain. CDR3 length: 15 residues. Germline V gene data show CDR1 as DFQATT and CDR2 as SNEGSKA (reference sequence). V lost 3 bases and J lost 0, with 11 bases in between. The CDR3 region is CSASPGPTNTGELFF. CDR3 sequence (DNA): TGCAGTGCTAGTCCCGGGCCGACGAACACCGGGGAGCTGTTTTTT.

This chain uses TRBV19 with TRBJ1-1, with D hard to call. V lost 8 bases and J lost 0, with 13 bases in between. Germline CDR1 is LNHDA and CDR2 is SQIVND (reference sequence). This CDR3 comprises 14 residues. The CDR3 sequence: CASSRVLLNTEAFF. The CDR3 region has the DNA TGTGCCAGTTCCCGGGTCCTTCTGAACACTGAAGCTTTCTTT.

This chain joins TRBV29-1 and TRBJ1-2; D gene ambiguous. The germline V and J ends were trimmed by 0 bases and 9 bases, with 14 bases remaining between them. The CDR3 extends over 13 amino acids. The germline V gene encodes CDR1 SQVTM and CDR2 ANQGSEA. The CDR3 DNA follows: TGCAGCGTTGAAGATTCCATGGCCCTGCGCTACACCTTC. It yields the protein CSVEDSMALRYTF.

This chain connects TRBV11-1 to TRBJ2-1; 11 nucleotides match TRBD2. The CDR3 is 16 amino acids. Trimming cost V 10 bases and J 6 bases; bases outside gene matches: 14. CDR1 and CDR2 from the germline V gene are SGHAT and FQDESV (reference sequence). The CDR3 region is CAIKKPGLADCNEQFF. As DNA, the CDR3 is TGTGCCATCAAGAAGCCGGGACTAGCGGACTGCAATGAGCAGTTCTTC.

The CDR3 reads CSVPGTGGSYEQYF. CDR3 DNA sequence: TGCAGCGTTCCCGGGACAGGGGGCTCCTACGAGCAGTACTTC. The genes are TRBV29-1 and TRBJ2-7; 11 bases fit TRBD1. Germline CDR1 is SQVTM and CDR2 is ANQGSEA. CDR3 length equals 14 residues. The V gene end was trimmed by 5 bases and the J gene end by 0 bases; junction bases not matched to a gene: 3.

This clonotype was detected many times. CDR3 sequence: CASSEFEKLFF. The CDR3 DNA sequence: TGTGCCAGCAGTGAGTTCGAAAAACTGTTTTTT. The rearrangement uses TRBV6-1 and TRBJ1-4; no firm D call. The CDR3 is 11 amino acids. The V and J ends lost 3 bases and 8 bases respectively, with 4 bases between them. The germline gives CDR1 MNHNS, CDR2 SASEGT.

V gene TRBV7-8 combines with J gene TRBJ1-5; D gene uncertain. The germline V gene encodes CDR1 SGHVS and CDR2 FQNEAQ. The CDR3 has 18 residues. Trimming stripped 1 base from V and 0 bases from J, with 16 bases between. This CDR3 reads CASSLERVFVISNQPQHF. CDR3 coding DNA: TGTGCCAGCAGCTTAGAGCGGGTCTTCGTAATTAGCAATCAGCCCCAGCATTTT.

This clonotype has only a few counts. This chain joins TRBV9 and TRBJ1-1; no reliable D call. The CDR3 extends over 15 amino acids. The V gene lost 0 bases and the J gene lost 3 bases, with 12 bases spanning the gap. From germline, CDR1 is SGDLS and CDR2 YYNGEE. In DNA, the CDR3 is TGTGCCAGCAGCGTAGCTGCAGAGCAATACACTGAAGCTTTCTTT. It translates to CASSVAAEQYTEAFF.